The 6 T cell receptor beta chains below were found in one sample sequenced in a study of blood T cell repertoires in COVID-19. Assay: immunoSEQ multiplex PCR; the TCRdb copy retains only in-frame clones and omits some. Among approximately 190,000 clones, around 80% were seen once, and the ten largest hold less than 20%. The sample comprised peripheral blood. Receptor source: a human donor in a cohort sampled during active COVID-19.

The chain joins TRBV3-1 (or the pseudogene TRBV3-2) to TRBJ1-6; 9 nucleotides agree with TRBD1. The CDR3 is made up of 14 amino acids. V lost 4 bases, J lost 11 bases, and 6 bases stayed unmatched. Per germline, CDR1 LGHDT and CDR2 YNNKEL (reference sequence). CDR3 bases: TGTGCCAGCAGCCTACAGGGGGCTGGGACACCCCTCCACTTT. Translation: CASSLQGAGTPLHF.

The chain links TRBV5-1 to TRBJ2-7; TRBD1 might be the D (5 bases). Germline V gene data show CDR1 as SGHRS and CDR2 as YFSETQ. Between the trimmed V and J ends, which lost 3 bases and 2 bases, there was a span of 9 bases. The CDR3 runs 13 residues. The CDR3 DNA reads as TGCGCCAGCAGCTGGGGCAAGACCTACGAGCAGTACTTC. The encoded protein is CASSWGKTYEQYF.

The CDR3 coding sequence is TGTGCCAGTGGCGGACTAGGTCGATACAATGAGCAGTTCTTC. This translates into CASGGLGRYNEQFF. The chain carries TRBV19 and TRBJ2-1; 7 positions match TRBD2. CDR1 is LNHDA and CDR2 is SQIVND in the germline V gene (reference sequence). The CDR3 has 14 amino acids. Germline trimming cut 8 bases from V and 4 bases from J; bases unmatched to any gene: 8.

Worth noting for this clone: No DNA is shown, since the ends of the CDR3 on it are uncertain; the CDR3 is the one TCRdb lists. The rearrangement links TRBV25-1 to TRBJ2-1; the DNA was not used to check the table's D call, TRBD1. The CDR3 contains 16 residues when both ends are counted. CDR1 and CDR2 from the germline V gene are MGHDK and SYGVNS. This CDR3 reads CASSSSRGPFDNEQFF.

DNA of the CDR3: TGTGCCAGCAGGCCCTTGCCGGACAGGAACACTGAAGCTTTCTTT. It specifies CASRPLPDRNTEAFF. The chain joins TRBV28 to TRBJ1-1; weak D call: TRBD1 (6 bases). The CDR3 is made up of 15 amino acids. The ends were cut back, 6 bases at V and 1 base at J, with 15 bases in the middle. CDR1 and CDR2 (germline): MDHEN, SYDVKM.

The rearrangement links TRBV5-4 to TRBJ1-2; 7 nucleotides agree with TRBD1. The CDR3 is 13 residues long. The trim removed 4 bases at V and 4 bases at J, leaving 4 bases unmatched. Germline CDR1 SGHNT, CDR2 YYREEE (reference sequence). The chain's CDR3 is CASSTAGGYGYTF. CDR3 DNA: TGTGCCAGCAGCACAGCAGGGGGCTATGGCTACACCTTC.